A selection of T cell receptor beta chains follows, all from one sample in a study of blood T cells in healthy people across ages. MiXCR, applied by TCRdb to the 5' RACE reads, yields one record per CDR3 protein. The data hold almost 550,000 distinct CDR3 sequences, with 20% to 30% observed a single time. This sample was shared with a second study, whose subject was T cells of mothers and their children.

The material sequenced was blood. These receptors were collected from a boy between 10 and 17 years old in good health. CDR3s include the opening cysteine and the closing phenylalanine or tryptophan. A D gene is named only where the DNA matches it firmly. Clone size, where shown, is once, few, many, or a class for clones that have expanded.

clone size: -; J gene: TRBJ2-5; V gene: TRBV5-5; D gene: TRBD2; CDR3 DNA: TGTGCCAGCAGGACTAGCGGGGGTTACCAAGAGACCCAGTACTTC; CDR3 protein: CASRTSGGYQETQYF
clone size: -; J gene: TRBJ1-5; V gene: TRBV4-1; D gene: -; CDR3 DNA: TGCGCCAGCAGCCAAGAGTGGGAGGATCAGCCCCAGCATTTT; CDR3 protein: CASSQEWEDQPQHF
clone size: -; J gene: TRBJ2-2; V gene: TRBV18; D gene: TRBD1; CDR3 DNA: TGTGCCAGCTCACCACGATCAGGGGGCAACACCGGGGAGCTGTTTTTT; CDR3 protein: CASSPRSGGNTGELFF
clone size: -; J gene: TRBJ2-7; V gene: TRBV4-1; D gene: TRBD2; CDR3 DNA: TGCGCCAGCAGCCAGATAGCGGGAGGGTGGAACGAGCAGTACTTC; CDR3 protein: CASSQIAGGWNEQYF
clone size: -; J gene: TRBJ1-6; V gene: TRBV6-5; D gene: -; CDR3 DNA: TGTGCCAGCAGTTACCAGAATTCACCCCTCCGCTTT; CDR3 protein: CASSYQNSPLRF
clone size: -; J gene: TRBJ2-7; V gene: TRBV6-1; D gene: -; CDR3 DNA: TGTGCCAGCAGTGAACGCGCGTTTATTGGTATGGACTACGAGCAGTACTTC; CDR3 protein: CASSERAFIGMDYEQYF
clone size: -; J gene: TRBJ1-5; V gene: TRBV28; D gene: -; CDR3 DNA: TGTGCCAGCAGTTTGGACAGCCGTCAGCCCCAGCATTTT; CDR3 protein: CASSLDSRQPQHF
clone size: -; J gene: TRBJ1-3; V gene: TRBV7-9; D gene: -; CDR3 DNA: TGTGCCAGCAGCTTATTGCAGGGCCTCGGAGGAAACACCATATATTTT; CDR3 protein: CASSLLQGLGGNTIYF
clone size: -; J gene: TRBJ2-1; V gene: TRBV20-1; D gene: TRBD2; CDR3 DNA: TGCAGTGGGGGACTAGCGGGAGTAGTGAATGAGCAGTTCTTC; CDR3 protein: CSGGLAGVVNEQFF
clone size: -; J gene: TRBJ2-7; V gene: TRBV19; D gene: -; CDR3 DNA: TGTGCCAGTAGTCCTGGGGGGGCAGGGGCCTACGAGCAGTACTTC; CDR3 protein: CASSPGGAGAYEQYF
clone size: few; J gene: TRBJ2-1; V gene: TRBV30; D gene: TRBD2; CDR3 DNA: TGTGCCTGGAGTCCGAAGATCAGCGGGATTAGGTACAATGAGCAGTTCTTC; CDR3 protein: CAWSPKISGIRYNEQFF
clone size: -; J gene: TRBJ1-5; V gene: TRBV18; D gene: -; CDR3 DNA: TGTGCCAGCTCAACAACTCGGACCGATGCCTATAGCAATCAGCCCCAGCATTTT; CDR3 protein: CASSTTRTDAYSNQPQHF
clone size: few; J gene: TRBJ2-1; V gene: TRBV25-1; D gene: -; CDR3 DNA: TGTGCCAGCAGTGAATTGGGAGGCGGACTCTACAATGAGCAGTTCTTC; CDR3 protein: CASSELGGGLYNEQFF
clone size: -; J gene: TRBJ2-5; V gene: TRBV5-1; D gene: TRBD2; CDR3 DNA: TGCGCCAGCAGCTCCGGGACTAGTTCTGAGACCCAGTACTTC; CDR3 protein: CASSSGTSSETQYF
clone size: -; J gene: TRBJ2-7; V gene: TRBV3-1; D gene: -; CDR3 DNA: TGTGCCAGCAGCCAAGATCGGAGGGGACTCGAGCAGTACTTC; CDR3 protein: CASSQDRRGLEQYF
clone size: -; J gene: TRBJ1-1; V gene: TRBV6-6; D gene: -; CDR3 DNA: TGTGCCAGCAGTTACTACATGGCAGGGGCACCGAACACTGAAGCTTTCTTT; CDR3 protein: CASSYYMAGAPNTEAFF
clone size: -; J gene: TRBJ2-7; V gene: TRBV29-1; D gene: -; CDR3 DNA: TGCAGCGTTGTGGTAGCAGCCTCCTACGAGCAGTACTTC; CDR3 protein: CSVVVAASYEQYF
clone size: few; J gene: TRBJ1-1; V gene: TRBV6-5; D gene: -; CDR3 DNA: TGTGCCAGCAGCCAATCCCTGGGCAGAGGTGGCACTGAAGCTTTCTTT; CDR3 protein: CASSQSLGRGGTEAFF
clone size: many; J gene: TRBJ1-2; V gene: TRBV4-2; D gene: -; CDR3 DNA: TGTGCCAGCAGCCAAGCCCGCGACAGGCCCGATGGCTACACCTTC; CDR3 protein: CASSQARDRPDGYTF
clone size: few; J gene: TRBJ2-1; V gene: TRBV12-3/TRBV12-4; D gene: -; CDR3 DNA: TGTGCCAGCACCCGATTGGCGGGTCATGAGCAGTTCTTC; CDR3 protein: CASTRLAGHEQFF
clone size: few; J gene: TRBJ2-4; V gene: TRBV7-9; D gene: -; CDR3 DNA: TGTGCCAGCAGCCCCCTATGGCCTGCGGCCAAAAACATTCAGTACTTC; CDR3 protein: CASSPLWPAAKNIQYF
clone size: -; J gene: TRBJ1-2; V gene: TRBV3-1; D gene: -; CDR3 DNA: TGTGCCAGCAGCCAAGCTTGGGCGGGGTCGAACTATGGCTACACCTTC; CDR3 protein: CASSQAWAGSNYGYTF
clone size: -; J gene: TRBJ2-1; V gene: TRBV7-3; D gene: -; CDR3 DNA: TGTGCCAGCGGGACCGGGCCACTAGGTTCCGCCTACAATGAGCAGTTCTTC; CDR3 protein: CASGTGPLGSAYNEQFF
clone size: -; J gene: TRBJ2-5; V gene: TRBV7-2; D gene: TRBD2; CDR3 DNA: TGTGCCAGCAGCTTAAGTGTCCGCGGGGGGCCCTCCCAAGAGGCCCAGTACTTC; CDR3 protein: CASSLSVRGGPSQEAQYF
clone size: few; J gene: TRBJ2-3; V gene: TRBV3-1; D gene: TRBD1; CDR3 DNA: TGTGCCAGCAGCCCCCAGACAGGGGGCGTTGATACGCAGTATTTT; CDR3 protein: CASSPQTGGVDTQYF
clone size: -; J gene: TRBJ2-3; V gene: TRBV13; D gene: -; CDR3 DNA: TGTGCCAGCAGCTTAGAGGGCACAGATACGCGGTATTTT; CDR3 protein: CASSLEGTDTRYF
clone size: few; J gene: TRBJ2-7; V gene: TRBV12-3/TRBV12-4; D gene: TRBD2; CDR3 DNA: TGTGCCAGCACCATGACTAGCGGGCCTTTCTACGAGCAGTACTTC; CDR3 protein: CASTMTSGPFYEQYF
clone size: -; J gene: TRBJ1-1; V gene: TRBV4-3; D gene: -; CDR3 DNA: TGCGCCAGCAGCCGCCTTTTCAGGGGAATACTGAACACTGAAGCTTTCTTT; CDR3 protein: CASSRLFRGILNTEAFF
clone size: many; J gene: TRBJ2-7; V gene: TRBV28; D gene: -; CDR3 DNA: TGTGCCAGCAGTTTAAGGTCCTACGAGCAGTACTTC; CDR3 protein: CASSLRSYEQYF
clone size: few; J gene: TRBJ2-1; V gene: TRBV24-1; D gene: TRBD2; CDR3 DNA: TGTGCCACCAGTGACCCGGGACTAGCGGGGGGGCTATCCTACAATGAGCAGTTCTTC; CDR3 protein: CATSDPGLAGGLSYNEQFF
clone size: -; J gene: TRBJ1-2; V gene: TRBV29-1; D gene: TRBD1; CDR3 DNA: TGCAGCGTGGGGCCCCGGGACAGCCGAAAAGCGAACTATGGCTACACCTTC; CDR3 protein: CSVGPRDSRKANYGYTF
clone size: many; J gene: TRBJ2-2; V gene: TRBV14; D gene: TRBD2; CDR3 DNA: TGTGCCAGCAGCGGCCTAGCGGGAACCGGGGAGCTGTTTTTT; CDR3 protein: CASSGLAGTGELFF
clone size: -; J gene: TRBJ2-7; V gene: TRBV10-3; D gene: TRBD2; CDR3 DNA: TGTGCCATCAGTGCCCCAAGCGGGGGGTACGAGCAGTACTTC; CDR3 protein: CAISAPSGGYEQYF
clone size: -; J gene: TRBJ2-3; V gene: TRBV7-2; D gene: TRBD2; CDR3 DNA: TGTGCCAGCAGCCGCCGGAAGACTAGCGGGGGGGCGGATACGCAGTATTTT; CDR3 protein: CASSRRKTSGGADTQYF
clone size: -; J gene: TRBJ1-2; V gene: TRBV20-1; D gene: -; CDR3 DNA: TGCAGTGCTCGGGACATACAGAACTATGGCTACACCTTC; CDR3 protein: CSARDIQNYGYTF
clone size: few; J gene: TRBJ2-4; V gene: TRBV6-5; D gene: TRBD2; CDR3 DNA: TGTGCCAGCAGTTTAACACTAGCGGGGGGGCTCAACATTCAGTACTTC; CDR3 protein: CASSLTLAGGLNIQYF
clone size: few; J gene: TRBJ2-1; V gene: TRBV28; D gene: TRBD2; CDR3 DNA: TGTGCCAGCAGTATTTTAGCGGGAGGGCCCCATGAGCAGTTCTTC; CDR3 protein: CASSILAGGPHEQFF
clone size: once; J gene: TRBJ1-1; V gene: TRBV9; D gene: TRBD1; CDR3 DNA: TGTGCCAGCAGCGTAGGTCCAAACCGACAGGGCACTGAAGCTTTCTTT; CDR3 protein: CASSVGPNRQGTEAFF
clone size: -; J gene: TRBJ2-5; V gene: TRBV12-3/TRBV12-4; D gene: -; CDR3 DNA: TGTGCCAGCAGGATTATGGAGACCCAGTACTTC; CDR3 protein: CASRIMETQYF
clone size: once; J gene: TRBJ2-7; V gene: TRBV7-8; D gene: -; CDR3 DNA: TGTGCCAGCAGCTCCATCACAGGGTATGAGGCCTACGAGCAGTACTTC; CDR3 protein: CASSSITGYEAYEQYF
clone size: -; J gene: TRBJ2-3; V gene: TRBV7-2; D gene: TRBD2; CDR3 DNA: TGTGCCAGCAGCCCCGGATTAGCGGGAGGGCCCCAGCCAGATACGCAGTATTTT; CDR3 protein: CASSPGLAGGPQPDTQYF
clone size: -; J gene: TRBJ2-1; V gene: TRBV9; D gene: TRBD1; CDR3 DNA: TGTGCCAGCAGCGCCGGGACAGGGAGGCATGAGCAGTTCTTC; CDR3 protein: CASSAGTGRHEQFF
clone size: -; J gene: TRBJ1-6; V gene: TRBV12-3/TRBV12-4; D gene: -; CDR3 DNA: TGTGCCAGCAGTCCCCCGGGACAAAATAATTCACCCCTCCACTTT; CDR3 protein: CASSPPGQNNSPLHF
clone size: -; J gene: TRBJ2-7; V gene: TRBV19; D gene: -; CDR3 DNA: TGTGCCAGTAGTCCCCAGGGCACGTTCGGCGCGGAGCAGTACTTC; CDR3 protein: CASSPQGTFGAEQYF
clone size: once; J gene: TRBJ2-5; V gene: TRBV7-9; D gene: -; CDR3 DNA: TGTGCCAGCAGCTTTAGCCTAGATGAGCAGTACTTC; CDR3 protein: CASSFSLDEQYF
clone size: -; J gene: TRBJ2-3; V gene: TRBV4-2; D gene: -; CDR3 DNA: TGTGCCAGCAGCCTCAAAACGGGACCAGATACGCAGTATTTT; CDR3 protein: CASSLKTGPDTQYF
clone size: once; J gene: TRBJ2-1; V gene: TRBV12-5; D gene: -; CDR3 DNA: TGTGCTAGTGGTTTCTACCCCGGGACTCACAATGAGCAGTTCTTC; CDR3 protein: CASGFYPGTHNEQFF
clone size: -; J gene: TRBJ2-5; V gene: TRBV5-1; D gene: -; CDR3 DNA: TGCGCCAGCAGCGACCGGGCGACGACTACACAAGAGACCCAGTACTTC; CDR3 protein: CASSDRATTTQETQYF
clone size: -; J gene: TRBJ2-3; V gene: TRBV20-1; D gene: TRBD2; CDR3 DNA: TGCAGTGCTACGACTAGCGGAGGGGGGGATACGCAGTATTTT; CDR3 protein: CSATTSGGGDTQYF
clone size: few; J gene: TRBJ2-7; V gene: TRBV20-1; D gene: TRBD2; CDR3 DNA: TGCAGTGCTCCGTGGACTAGCGGGGGCCTCGAGCAGTACTTC; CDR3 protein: CSAPWTSGGLEQYF
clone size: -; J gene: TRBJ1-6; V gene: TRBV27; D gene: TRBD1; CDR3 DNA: TGTGCCAGCAGCCCTGGACAGGGAAGGGCCTATAATTCACCCCTCCACTTT; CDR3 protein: CASSPGQGRAYNSPLHF
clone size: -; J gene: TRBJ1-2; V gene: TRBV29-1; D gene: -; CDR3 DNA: TGCAGCGTTGATTCAGGGTATGGCTACACCTTC; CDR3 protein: CSVDSGYGYTF
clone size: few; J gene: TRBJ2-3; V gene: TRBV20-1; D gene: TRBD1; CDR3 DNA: TGCAGTGCTAGCTCCTGGGGACAGGGGGCAACAGATACGCAGTATTTT; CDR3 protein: CSASSWGQGATDTQYF
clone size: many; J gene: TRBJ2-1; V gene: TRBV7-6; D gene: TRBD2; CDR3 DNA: TGCGCCAGCAGCCTCGGGACTACGAATGAGCAGTTCTTC; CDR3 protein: CASSLGTTNEQFF